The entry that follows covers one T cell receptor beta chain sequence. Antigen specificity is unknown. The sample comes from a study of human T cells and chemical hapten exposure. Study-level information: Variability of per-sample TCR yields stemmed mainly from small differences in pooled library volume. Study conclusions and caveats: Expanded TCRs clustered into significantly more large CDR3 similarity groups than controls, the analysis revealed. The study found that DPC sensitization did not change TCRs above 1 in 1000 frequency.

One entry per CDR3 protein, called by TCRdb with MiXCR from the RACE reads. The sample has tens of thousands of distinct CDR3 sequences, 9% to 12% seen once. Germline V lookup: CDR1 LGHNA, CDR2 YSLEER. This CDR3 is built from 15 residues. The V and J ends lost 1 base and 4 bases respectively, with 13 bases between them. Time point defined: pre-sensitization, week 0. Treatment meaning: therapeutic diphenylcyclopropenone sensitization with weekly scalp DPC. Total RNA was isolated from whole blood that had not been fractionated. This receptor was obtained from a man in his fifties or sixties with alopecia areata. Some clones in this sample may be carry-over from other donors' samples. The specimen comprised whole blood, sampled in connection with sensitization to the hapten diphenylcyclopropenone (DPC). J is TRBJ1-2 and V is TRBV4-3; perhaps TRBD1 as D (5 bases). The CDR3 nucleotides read TGCGCCAGCAGCCAAGGTCTGGGGGACCCCTATGGCTACACCTTC. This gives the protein CASSQGLGDPYGYTF.